This T cell receptor beta chain was profiled in a study of blood T cell repertoires in COVID-19. Study in general: COVID-19 samples, acute and convalescent, were from the United States, Italy and Spain. T cells, B-cell-depleted T cells, or PBMCs supplied cDNA or gDNA.

This table comes from immunoSEQ multiplex PCR, and its TCRdb copy is limited to in-frame clones, with some not included. The table shows around 500,000 clones, with 75% to 90% occurring only once. This clone was recorded once. The origin of this receptor is a human donor in a cohort sampled during active COVID-19. The sequencing input was peripheral blood.

The CDR3 DNA is TGTGCCAGCTCACGTGGGACAGGGGGCGGCGGCACTGAAGCTTTCTTT. Its protein product is CASSRGTGGGGTEAFF. The chain links TRBV18 to TRBJ1-1; 12 bases are a match to TRBD1. The CDR3 consists of 16 residues. The J segment lost 4 bases and the V segment lost 4 bases, leaving 7 bases of the junction unmatched. Looked up from germline, CDR1 is KGHSH and CDR2 is LQKENI.